This T cell receptor (beta chain) was obtained from a study of shared clonotypes between healthy human individuals. Background on the study: Each donor's CD8 memory used one plate, CD8 naive two, each CD4 subset three.

Germline CDR1 reads SNHLY; CDR2 reads FYNNEI. The V end was cut by 4 bases, the J end by 7 bases, with 5 bases between. The CDR3 covers 12 residues. Study-wide findings and caveats: Since donors were few, the genetic and exposure-history diversity represented was limited. Naive subsets usually exceeded memory subsets in estimated richness. In a handful of donors, around 5.5% of naive CD4 clonotypes appeared in common.

Sequencing used immunoSEQ multiplex PCR; TCRdb keeps in-frame clones, though not all of them. The profile shows around 750,000 clones, over 65% of them singletons. This clone was observed once. Its cognate antigen is unknown. Sequenced material: memory CD4+ T cells sorted from blood. Subset denoted: CD45RA-negative fraction. The TCR was taken from a woman aged 30 to 39 in good health. V usage is TRBV2 and J usage is TRBJ1-6, with no clear D. The CDR3 DNA sequence: TGTGCCAGCAGTGTGTCGAATTCACCCCTCCACTTT. Translated: CASSVSNSPLHF. Looking up the rest from reference TRBV2 and TRBJ1-6 gives the full variable domain: EPEVTQTPSHQVTQMGQEVILRCVPISNHLYFYWYRQILGQKVEFLVSFYNNEISEKSEIFDDQFSVERPDGSNFTLKIRSTKLEDSAMYFCASSVSNSPLHFGNGTRLTVT.